This T cell receptor beta chain was identified during a study of shared clonotypes between healthy human individuals. Study summary: Each donor contributed plates that comprised three CD4 naive, three CD4 memory, two CD8 naive and one CD8 memory. Study results and limitations: Sampling covered nothing but blood. Tissue TCR repertoires likely differ from those found in blood.

CDR1 and CDR2 from the germline V gene are SGHRS and YFSETQ. The CDR3 consists of 14 residues. Trimming cost V 3 bases and J 6 bases; bases outside gene matches: 6. A word on this clone: Its antigen is not identified.

TCRdb's table, derived via immunoSEQ multiplex PCR, lists solely in-frame clones and lacks some. The data contain just under 350,000 clones, less than 85% of them singletons. The rearrangement joins TRBV5-1 to TRBJ1-5; TRBD1 agrees at 7 bases. The origin of this receptor is a man aged 25-40 years in good health. Sequenced material: memory CD4+ T cells sorted from blood. The subset here: CD45RA-negative fraction. This chain's CDR3 is CASSYTGEGQPQHF. The DNA for the CDR3 is TGCGCCAGCAGCTACACAGGGGAGGGTCAGCCCCAGCATTTT.